The 27 T cell receptor beta chains presented below share a single source sample, sequenced in a study of shared clonotypes between healthy human individuals. Sequenced by immunoSEQ multiplex PCR; TCRdb stores in-frame clones only, minus some. The data hold over a million clones, with around 95% observed a single time. The sequenced sample was naive CD4+ T cells sorted from blood. Subset defined: CD45RA+ positively selected. The receptors stem from a man aged 25-45 years in good health.

V usage is TRBV27 and J usage is TRBJ2-5; a weak D match, TRBD1 (6 bases). Germline loops: CDR1 MNHEY, CDR2 SMNVEV (reference sequence). The CDR3 contains 13 residues. V was shortened by 4 bases and J by 5 bases, with 11 bases between the two germline ends. The CDR3, as DNA: TGTGCCAGCAGTTACAGGGTCGGGGAGACCCAGTACTTC. As protein: CASSYRVGETQYF.

This clone was observed a few times. Other DNA sequences in the same sample also yield this CDR3. The chain uses TRBV10-3 and TRBJ2-7; D perhaps matches TRBD1 (6 bases). The CDR3 contains 12 residues. CDR1 is ENHRY, CDR2 SYGVKD, per germline. Between the trimmed V and J ends, which lost 6 bases and 1 base, there was a span of 7 bases. In nucleotides, the CDR3 is TGTGCCATCAGGGACAGTTCCTACGAGCAGTACTTC. Amino acid sequence: CAIRDSSYEQYF.

J is TRBJ1-4 and V is TRBV5-1; 7 positions agree with TRBD1. The CDR3 is made up of 13 amino acids. J lost 7 bases, V lost 4 bases, and 4 bases had no gene match. The germline V gene has CDR1 SGHRS and CDR2 YFSETQ. The CDR3 here is CASSTDRAEKLFF. CDR3 nucleotide sequence: TGCGCCAGCAGCACCGACAGGGCTGAAAAACTGTTTTTT.

The J gene is TRBJ1-1, the V gene TRBV6-1; a weak D match, TRBD1 (6 bases). Germline CDR1 is MNHNS and CDR2 is SASEGT. This CDR3 spans 17 amino acids. Trimming cost V 4 bases and J 3 bases, with 21 bases left between them. In DNA, the CDR3 is TGTGCCAGCAGTGTTGGGGGAGGGGGTCGAGTATACACTGAAGCTTTCTTT. Translated: CASSVGGGGRVYTEAFF.

The rearrangement links TRBV2 to TRBJ2-3; weak D call: TRBD2 (5 bases). The CDR3 is made up of 15 amino acids. Germline V gene lookup returns CDR1 SNHLY and CDR2 FYNNEI. With 7 bases removed from V and 2 bases from J, the gap between germline ends came to 16 bases. The CDR3 region is CASKDRDLYTDTQYF. CDR3 in DNA: TGTGCCAGCAAGGACCGGGATCTTTACACAGATACGCAGTATTTT.

V is TRBV10-2 and J is TRBJ2-1; the match to TRBD2 covers 9 bases. CDR1 WSHSY and CDR2 SAAADI come from the germline V gene. Trimming took 6 bases from V and 7 from J; bases not matched to a gene: 10. The CDR3 covers 15 residues. This CDR3 reads CASRRRASGANEQFF. Written as DNA, the CDR3 is TGCGCCAGCAGGAGGAGGGCTAGCGGGGCTAATGAGCAGTTCTTC.

The chain couples TRBV7-9 to TRBJ2-1, with D possibly being TRBD2 (5 bases). The germline CDR1 and CDR2 sequences are SEHNR and FQNEAQ (reference sequence). Trimming removed 0 bases from V and 12 bases from J, with 12 bases in between. This CDR3 contains 13 residues. The CDR3 nucleotides read TGTGCCAGCAGCTTAGCACGATTAGCGATGCAGTTCTTC. Translating gives CASSLARLAMQFF.

A note on this clone: Other DNA variants within this sample encode the same CDR3. The J gene is TRBJ2-2, the V gene TRBV5-1, with D perhaps given as TRBD1 or TRBD2 (5 bases each). Trimming shortened V by 4 bases and J by 6 bases, and 10 bases separated the two germline ends. CDR1 SGHRS and CDR2 YFSETQ come from the germline V gene. CDR3 length: 13 amino acids. This CDR3 is CASSEGTAGELFF. CDR3 nucleotide sequence: TGCGCCAGCAGCGAGGGGACCGCCGGGGAGCTGTTTTTT. Based on the CDR3 plus reference TRBV5-1 and TRBJ2-2, the full variable domain is KAGVTQTPRYLIKTRGQQVTLSCSPISGHRSVSWYQQTPGQGLQFLFEYFSETQRNKGNFPGRFSGRQFSNSRSEMNVSTLELGDSALYLCASSEGTAGELFFGEGSRLTVL.

In its sample, this clone was seen once. V gene TRBV7-3 combines with J gene TRBJ2-6, with TRBD2 as a possible D gene (6 bases). V lost 4 bases to trimming and J lost 1 base, with 20 bases between them. Per the germline V gene, CDR1 is SGHTA and CDR2 is FQGTGA. This CDR3 is 19 amino acids long. In DNA, the CDR3 is TGTGCCAGCAGCTCGGCGGGACTCACAAGGGTTTCTGGGGCCAACGTCCTGACTTTC. Translation: CASSSAGLTRVSGANVLTF.

The chain links TRBV20-1 to TRBJ1-2; no firm D call. V was shortened by 5 bases and J by 7 bases, with 11 bases between the two germline ends. The CDR3 length is 11 residues. Germline V gene lookup returns CDR1 DFQATT and CDR2 SNEGSKA (reference sequence). The chain's CDR3 is CSAGPLRGYTF. In DNA, the CDR3 is TGCAGTGCTGGACCTCTTCGTGGCTACACCTTC.

The V call is TRBV2, the J call TRBJ2-1; D is possibly TRBD1 (5 bases). Germline loops: CDR1 SNHLY, CDR2 FYNNEI. The V end was cut by 2 bases, the J end by 5 bases, with 10 bases between. This CDR3 is 14 amino acids long. CDR3 region: CASSEFRAHNEQFF. For the CDR3, the DNA is TGTGCCAGCAGTGAATTCAGGGCCCACAATGAGCAGTTCTTC.

This chain joins TRBV30 and TRBJ1-2, with a weak D call TRBD1 (5 bases). Deletions cut 3 bases from V and 2 bases from J, with 19 bases between. The CDR3 runs 16 residues. The V gene's germline CDR1 is GTSNPN and CDR2 SVGIG (reference sequence). The CDR3 bases are TGTGCCTGGAGCCAAAAAGGGACCAGGGAAAACTATGGCTACACCTTC. This translates into CAWSQKGTRENYGYTF. The whole variable domain, remainder taken from reference TRBV30 and TRBJ1-2, is SQTIHQWPATLVQPVGSPLSLECTVEGTSNPNLYWYRQAAGRGLQLLFYSVGIGQISSEVPQNLSASRPQDRQFILSSKKLLLSDSGFYLCAWSQKGTRENYGYTFGSGTRLTVV.

The genes are TRBV7-8 and TRBJ1-2; D remains unclear. Germline V lookup: CDR1 SGHVS, CDR2 FQNEAQ. The CDR3 has 16 residues. Trimming shortened V by 6 bases and J by 0 bases, and 17 bases separated the two germline ends. DNA of the CDR3: TGTGCCAGCAGACGAACCGACGGTGTAGCTAACTATGGCTACACCTTC. Protein: CASRRTDGVANYGYTF.

The gene calls are TRBV6-1 and TRBJ1-5; D possibly corresponds to TRBD1 (5 bases). The germline V and J ends were trimmed by 1 base and 5 bases, with 12 bases remaining between them. Germline CDR1 is MNHNS and CDR2 is SASEGT. This CDR3 comprises 15 residues. The CDR3 DNA follows: TGTGCCAGCAGTGAAGAACCCGGGGGGTATCAGCCCCAGCATTTT. Its protein is CASSEEPGGYQPQHF.

This clone was seen only once. CDR3 loop: CASSLYGTDQYEQYF. CDR3 nucleotide sequence: TGTGCCAGCAGCTTATACGGGACAGACCAATACGAGCAGTACTTC. The rearrangement uses TRBV7-2 and TRBJ2-7, with 7 positions matching TRBD1. This CDR3 is built from 15 residues. Germline lookup yields CDR1 SGHTA and CDR2 FQGNSA. V trimming: 2 bases; J trimming: 4 bases; junction bases outside the gene matches: 8.

The rearrangement uses TRBV9 and TRBJ2-7; 7 bases fit TRBD1. Germline V gene lookup returns CDR1 SGDLS and CDR2 YYNGEE. The junction had 10 bases not matched to a gene; V was cut back by 0 bases and J by 4 bases. This CDR3 comprises 16 residues. The CDR3 nucleotides read TGTGCCAGCAGCGTAGGTCCCGGACAGGTGGGGTACGAGCAGTACTTC. Translating gives CASSVGPGQVGYEQYF.

The chain has TRBV4-1 and TRBJ2-7; a possible D gene is TRBD1 (6 bases). CDR1 and CDR2 from the germline V gene are MGHRA and YSYEKL. V was cut by 5 bases and J by 5 bases, with 16 bases left in between. This CDR3 contains 14 residues. The CDR3: CASSFTGTYNEQYF. CDR3 sequence (DNA): TGCGCCAGCAGCTTTACAGGGACCTATAACGAGCAGTACTTC.

As regards this clone: Other nucleotide sequences from this sample produce the same CDR3. CDR3 protein: CASSLDSYNEQFF. CDR3 coding DNA: TGTGCCAGCAGCTTAGACTCTTACAATGAGCAGTTCTTC. The chain combines TRBV7-9 with TRBJ2-1, with D unresolved. CDR3 length equals 13 residues. Germline CDR1 SEHNR, CDR2 FQNEAQ (reference sequence). V was clipped by 1 base and J by 4 bases, with 5 bases between them.

The chain carries TRBV5-5 and TRBJ1-1; possibly TRBD1 for D (5 bases). The CDR3 runs to 13 residues. The germline CDR1 and CDR2 sequences are SGHKS and YYEKEE (reference sequence). Trimming removed 0 bases at V and 5 bases at J, with 8 bases between. CDR3 sequence reads: CASSLVGTTEAFF. The CDR3 nucleotides are TGTGCCAGCAGCTTGGTGGGGACGACTGAAGCTTTCTTT.

This rearrangement joins TRBV6-1 to TRBJ1-5, with TRBD1 as a possible D gene (6 bases). Germline loops: CDR1 MNHNS, CDR2 SASEGT. This CDR3 is built from 14 residues. Trimming removed 4 bases from V and 6 bases from J, with 13 bases in between. CDR3 sequence: CASSVGGHGQPQHF. The CDR3 DNA follows: TGTGCCAGCAGTGTCGGGGGGCATGGTCAGCCCCAGCATTTT.

The rearrangement links TRBV5-1 to TRBJ2-7; D ambiguous. The CDR3 has 11 amino acids. V was clipped by 2 bases and J by 5 bases, with 5 bases between them. Per the germline V gene, CDR1 is SGHRS and CDR2 is YFSETQ. CDR3 sequence reads: CASSFDHEQYF. DNA for the CDR3: TGCGCCAGCAGCTTCGATCACGAGCAGTACTTC.

This chain links TRBV25-1 with TRBJ1-4; a possible D gene is TRBD1 (6 bases). Germline V gene data show CDR1 as MGHDK and CDR2 as SYGVNS. The V gene lost 2 bases and the J gene lost 5 bases, with 9 bases spanning the gap. CDR3 size: 14 residues. CDR3 amino acids: CASSESRGNEKLFF. In nucleotides, the CDR3 is TGTGCCAGCAGTGAAAGCAGGGGAAATGAAAAACTGTTTTTT.

The chain recombines TRBV27 with TRBJ1-2, with D possibly matching TRBD1 (5 bases). Trimming removed 3 bases at V and 2 bases at J, with 7 bases between. Germline CDR1 is MNHEY and CDR2 is SMNVEV (reference sequence). The CDR3 has 13 amino acids. In nucleotides, the CDR3 is TGTGCCAGCAGTTTGTGGGGCAACTATGGCTACACCTTC. This translates into CASSLWGNYGYTF.

This chain links TRBV5-1 with TRBJ2-1, with TRBD2 matching over 16 bases. Germline V gives CDR1 SGHRS, CDR2 YFSETQ. The CDR3 loop spans 16 amino acids. Trimming at V came to 4 bases and at J to 9 bases, leaving 7 bases not matched to a gene. The CDR3 spells CASSPGLAGGRGEQFF. CDR3 in DNA: TGCGCCAGCAGCCCGGGACTAGCGGGAGGGCGAGGTGAGCAGTTCTTC.

This chain connects TRBV5-4 to TRBJ2-2, with 7 bases that match TRBD1. CDR3 size: 16 residues. CDR1 and CDR2 (germline): SGHNT, YYREEE (reference sequence). The V segment lost 4 bases and the J segment 5 bases; nucleotides outside the gene matches: 11. This CDR3 is CASSTGTASRTGELFF. The CDR3 bases are TGTGCCAGCAGCACCGGGACAGCATCTCGTACCGGGGAGCTGTTTTTT.

J is TRBJ2-1 and V is TRBV9, with a possible D match to TRBD2 (6 bases). Germline CDR1 reads SGDLS; CDR2 reads YYNGEE. V lost 2 bases and J lost 1, with 16 bases in between. The CDR3 sequence is 17 residues long. CDR3 bases: TGTGCCAGCAGCGTTGAACTAGCCCAATCTTCCTACAATGAGCAGTTCTTC. Translation: CASSVELAQSSYNEQFF.

The V and J genes are TRBV28 and TRBJ2-1; the match to TRBD2 covers 13 bases. CDR1 and CDR2 (germline): MDHEN, SYDVKM. The length of the CDR3 is 16 residues. Unmatched junction bases numbered 15, after V lost 7 bases and J lost 12 bases. CDR3: CASKPRTSGRARWQFF. CDR3 nucleotides: TGTGCCAGCAAACCGAGAACTAGCGGGAGGGCCCGGTGGCAGTTCTTC.